This T cell receptor beta chain appears in the sequencing data of a study of T cell responses to AZD1222 COVID-19 vaccine. Points from the study as a whole: The study reported that nearly half of spike-specific TCRs target unmutated variant regions.

Details on this clone: Its antigen is as yet unknown.

Germline CDR1 reads SGHRS; CDR2 reads YFSETQ. V shed 0 bases and J 1 base; nucleotides not matched to a gene: 10. The CDR3 is made up of 18 amino acids. Sequencing was performed with immunoSEQ multiplex PCR; in TCRdb, only in-frame clones are kept and a portion is missing. The profile shows some 120,000 clones, around 83% of them singletons. The chain links TRBV5-1 to TRBJ2-3; TRBD2 aligns across 8 bases. This specimen was peripheral blood, taken 28 days after the second AZD1222 dose. The receptor was derived from an adult who received the AZD1222 COVID-19 vaccine. CDR3 nucleotides: TGCGCCAGCAGCTTGGCCCTTTTTAGCGGGGATGGCACAGATACGCAGTATTTT. Its protein product is CASSLALFSGDGTDTQYF.